This note documents a single TCR beta chain sequence. The sample belongs to a study of blood T cell repertoires in COVID-19. Overall study: Spain, Italy and the United States supplied samples that represented acute and convalescent COVID-19. PBMCs, B-cell-depleted T cells, or T cells provided the cDNA or gDNA that made up the material.

From germline, CDR1 is ENHRY and CDR2 SYGVKD. V was trimmed by 0 bases and J by 5 bases, leaving 14 bases between them. The CDR3 is 15 residues long. Produced via immunoSEQ multiplex PCR; TCRdb's table is partial and in-frame only. The table includes over 200,000 clones, less than 90% detected once. This rearrangement joins TRBV10-3 to TRBJ2-7, with TRBD2 as a possible D gene (5 bases). The specimen sequenced was peripheral blood. This clonotype was obtained from a woman of 80 years or more with active or convalescent COVID-19. DNA for the CDR3: TGTGCCATCAGTGAGTCAACGGGATACGCCCACGAGCAGTACTTC. Translation gives CAISESTGYAHEQYF.